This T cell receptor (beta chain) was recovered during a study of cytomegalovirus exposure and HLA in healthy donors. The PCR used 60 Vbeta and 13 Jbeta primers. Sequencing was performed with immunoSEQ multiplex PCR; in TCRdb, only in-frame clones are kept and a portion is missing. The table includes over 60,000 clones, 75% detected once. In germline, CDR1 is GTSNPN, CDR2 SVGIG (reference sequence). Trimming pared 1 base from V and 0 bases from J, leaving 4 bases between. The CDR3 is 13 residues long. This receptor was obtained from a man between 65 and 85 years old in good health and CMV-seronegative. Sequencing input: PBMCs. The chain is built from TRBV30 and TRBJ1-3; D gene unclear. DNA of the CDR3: TGTGCCTGGAGTGGAGCCTCTGGAAACACCATATATTTT. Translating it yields CAWSGASGNTIYF.